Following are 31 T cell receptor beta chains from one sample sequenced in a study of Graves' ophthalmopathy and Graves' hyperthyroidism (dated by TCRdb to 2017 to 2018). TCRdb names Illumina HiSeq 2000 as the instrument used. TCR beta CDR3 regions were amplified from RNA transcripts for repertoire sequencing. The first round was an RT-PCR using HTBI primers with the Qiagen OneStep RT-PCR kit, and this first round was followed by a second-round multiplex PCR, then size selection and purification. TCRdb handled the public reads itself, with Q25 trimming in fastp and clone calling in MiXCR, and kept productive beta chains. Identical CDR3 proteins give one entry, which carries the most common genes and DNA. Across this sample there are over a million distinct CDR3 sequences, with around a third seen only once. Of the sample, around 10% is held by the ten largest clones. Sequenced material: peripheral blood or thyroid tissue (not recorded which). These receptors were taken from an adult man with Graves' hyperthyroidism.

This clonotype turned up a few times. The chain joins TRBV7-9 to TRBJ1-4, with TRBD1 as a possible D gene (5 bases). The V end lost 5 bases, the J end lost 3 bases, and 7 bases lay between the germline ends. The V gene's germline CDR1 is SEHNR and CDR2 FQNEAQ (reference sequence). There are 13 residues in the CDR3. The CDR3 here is CASSRQPNEKLFF. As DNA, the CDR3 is TGTGCCAGCAGCCGACAGCCTAATGAAAAACTGTTTTTT. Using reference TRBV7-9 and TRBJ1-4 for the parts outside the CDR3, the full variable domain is DTGVSQNPRHKITKRGQNVTFRCDPISEHNRLYWYRQTLGQGPEFLTYFQNEAQLEKSRLLSDRFSAERPKGSFSTLEIQRTEQGDSAMYLCASSRQPNEKLFFGSGTQLSVL.

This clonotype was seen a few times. The CDR3 region is CASADLNGYTF. For the CDR3, the DNA is TGTGCCAGCGCTGACTTAAATGGCTACACCTTC. This chain uses TRBV25-1 with TRBJ1-2, with no clear D. Trimming took 8 bases from V and 6 from J, leaving 10 bases between them. Germline V gene data show CDR1 as MGHDK and CDR2 as SYGVNS. CDR3 size: 11 residues.

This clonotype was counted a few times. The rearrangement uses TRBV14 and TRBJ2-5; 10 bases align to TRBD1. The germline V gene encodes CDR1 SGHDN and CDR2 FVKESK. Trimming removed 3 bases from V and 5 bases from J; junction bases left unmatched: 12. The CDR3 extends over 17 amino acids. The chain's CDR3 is CASSQGQGSRGRETQYF. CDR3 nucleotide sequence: TGTGCCAGCAGCCAGGGACAGGGGAGTCGCGGGCGCGAGACCCAGTACTTC.

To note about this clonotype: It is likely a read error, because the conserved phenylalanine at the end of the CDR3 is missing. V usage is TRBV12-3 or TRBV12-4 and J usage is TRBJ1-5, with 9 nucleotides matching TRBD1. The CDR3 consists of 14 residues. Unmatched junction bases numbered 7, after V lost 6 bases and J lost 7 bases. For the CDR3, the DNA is TGTGCCAGCAGCCCGGGACAGGGCGGACAGCCCCAGCATTCT. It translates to CASSPGQGGQPQHS.

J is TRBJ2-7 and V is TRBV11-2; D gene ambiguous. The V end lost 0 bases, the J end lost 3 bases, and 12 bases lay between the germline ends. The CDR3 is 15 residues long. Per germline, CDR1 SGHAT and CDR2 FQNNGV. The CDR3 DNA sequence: TGTGCCAGCAGCTTAGAATTCGGCAGCCACTACGAGCAGTACTTC. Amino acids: CASSLEFGSHYEQYF.

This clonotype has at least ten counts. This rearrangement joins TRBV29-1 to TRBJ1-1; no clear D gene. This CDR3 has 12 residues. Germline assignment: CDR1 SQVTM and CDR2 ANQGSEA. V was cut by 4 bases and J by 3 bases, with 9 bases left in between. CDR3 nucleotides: TGCAGCGTTGGAGTTCTGGACACTGAAGCTTTCTTT. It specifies CSVGVLDTEAFF.

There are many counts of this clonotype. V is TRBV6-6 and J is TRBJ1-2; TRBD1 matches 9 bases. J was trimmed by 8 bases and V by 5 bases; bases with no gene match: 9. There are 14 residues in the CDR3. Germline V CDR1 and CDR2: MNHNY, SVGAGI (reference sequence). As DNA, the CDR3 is TGTGCCAGCAGTCCACCGGGACAGGGACGGGGCTACACCTTC. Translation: CASSPPGQGRGYTF.

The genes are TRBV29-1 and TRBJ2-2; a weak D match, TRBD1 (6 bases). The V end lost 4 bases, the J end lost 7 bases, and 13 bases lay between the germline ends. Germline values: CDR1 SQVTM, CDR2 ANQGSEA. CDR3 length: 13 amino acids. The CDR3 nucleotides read TGCAGCGTTGGCACAGGGATCGGCGGGGAGCTGTTTTTT. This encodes CSVGTGIGGELFF.

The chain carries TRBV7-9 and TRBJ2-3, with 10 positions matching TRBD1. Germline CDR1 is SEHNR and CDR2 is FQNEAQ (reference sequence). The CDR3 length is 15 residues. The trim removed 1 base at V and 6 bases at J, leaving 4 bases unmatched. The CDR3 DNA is TGTGCCAGCAGCTTAGAGACAGGGGGCGCGGATACGCAGTATTTT. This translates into CASSLETGGADTQYF.

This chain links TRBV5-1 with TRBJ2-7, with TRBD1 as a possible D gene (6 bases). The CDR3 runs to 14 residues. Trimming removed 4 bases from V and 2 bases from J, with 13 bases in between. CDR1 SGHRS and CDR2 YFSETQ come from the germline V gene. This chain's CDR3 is CASSTRQVTYEQYF. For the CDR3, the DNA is TGCGCCAGCAGCACCAGACAGGTTACCTACGAGCAGTACTTC.

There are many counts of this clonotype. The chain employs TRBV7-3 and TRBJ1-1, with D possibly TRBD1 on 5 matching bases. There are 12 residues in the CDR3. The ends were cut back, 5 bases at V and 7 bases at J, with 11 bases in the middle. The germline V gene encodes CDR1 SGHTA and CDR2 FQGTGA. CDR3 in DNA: TGTGCCAGCAGCGAGCAGGGTCGTGAAGCTTTCTTT. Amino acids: CASSEQGREAFF.

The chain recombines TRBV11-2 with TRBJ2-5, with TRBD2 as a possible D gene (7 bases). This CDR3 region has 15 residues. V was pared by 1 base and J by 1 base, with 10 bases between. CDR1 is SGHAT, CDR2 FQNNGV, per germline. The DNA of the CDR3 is TGTGCCAGCAGCTTAGTAAGGGGGGGCCAAGAGACCCAGTACTTC. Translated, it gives CASSLVRGGQETQYF.

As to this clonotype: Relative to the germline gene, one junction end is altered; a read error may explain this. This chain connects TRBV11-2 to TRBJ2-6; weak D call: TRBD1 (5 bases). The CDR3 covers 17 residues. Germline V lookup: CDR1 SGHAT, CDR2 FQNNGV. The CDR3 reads CASSLEQAWGVRSAVAF. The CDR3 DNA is TGTGCCAGCAGCTTAGAGCAAGCGTGGGGCGTACGGTCCGCCGTAGCTTTC.

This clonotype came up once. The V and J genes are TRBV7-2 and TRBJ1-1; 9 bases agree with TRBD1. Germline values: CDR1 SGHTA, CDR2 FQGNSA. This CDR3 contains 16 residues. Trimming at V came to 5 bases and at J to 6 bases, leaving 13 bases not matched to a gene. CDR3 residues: CASSPGQGLGDAEAFF. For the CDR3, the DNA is TGTGCCAGCAGCCCGGGACAGGGTCTCGGCGACGCTGAAGCTTTCTTT.

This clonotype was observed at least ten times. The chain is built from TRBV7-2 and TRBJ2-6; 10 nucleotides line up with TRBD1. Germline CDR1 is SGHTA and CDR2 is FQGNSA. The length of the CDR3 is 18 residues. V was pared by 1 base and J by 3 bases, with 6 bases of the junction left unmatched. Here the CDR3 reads CASSLGLGQGYGANVLTF. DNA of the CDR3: TGTGCCAGCAGCTTAGGACTGGGACAGGGGTATGGGGCCAACGTCCTGACTTTC.

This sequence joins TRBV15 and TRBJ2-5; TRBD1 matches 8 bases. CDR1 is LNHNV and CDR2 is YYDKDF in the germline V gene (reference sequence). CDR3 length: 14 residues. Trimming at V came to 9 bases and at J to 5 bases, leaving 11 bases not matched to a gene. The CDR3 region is CATRQGAVRETQYF. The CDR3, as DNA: TGTGCCACGAGGCAGGGGGCGGTCAGGGAGACCCAGTACTTC.

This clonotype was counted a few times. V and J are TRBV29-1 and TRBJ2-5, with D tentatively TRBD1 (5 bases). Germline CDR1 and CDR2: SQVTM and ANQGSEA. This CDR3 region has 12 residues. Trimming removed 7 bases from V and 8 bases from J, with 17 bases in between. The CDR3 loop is CSALTDKRTQYF. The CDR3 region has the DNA TGCAGCGCATTGACAGATAAGAGAACCCAGTACTTC.

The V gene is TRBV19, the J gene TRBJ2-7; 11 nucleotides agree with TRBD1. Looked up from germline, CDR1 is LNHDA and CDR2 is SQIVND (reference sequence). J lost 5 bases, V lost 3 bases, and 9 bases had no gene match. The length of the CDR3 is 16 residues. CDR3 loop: CASSIVADRGQDEQYF. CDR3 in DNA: TGTGCCAGTAGTATTGTGGCGGACAGGGGGCAAGACGAGCAGTACTTC.

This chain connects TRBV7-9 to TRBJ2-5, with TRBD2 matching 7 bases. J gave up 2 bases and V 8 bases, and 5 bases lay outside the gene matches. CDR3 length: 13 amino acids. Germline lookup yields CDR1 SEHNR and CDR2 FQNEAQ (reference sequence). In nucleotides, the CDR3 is TGTGCCAGCGTTACCGGGGGGCAAGAGACCCAGTACTTC. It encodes CASVTGGQETQYF.

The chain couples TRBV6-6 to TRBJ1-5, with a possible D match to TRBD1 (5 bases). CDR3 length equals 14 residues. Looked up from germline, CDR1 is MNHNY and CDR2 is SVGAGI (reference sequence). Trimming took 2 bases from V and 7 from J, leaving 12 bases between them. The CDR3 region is CASSYRDRWQPQHF. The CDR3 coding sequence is TGTGCCAGCAGTTACAGGGACCGTTGGCAGCCCCAGCATTTT.

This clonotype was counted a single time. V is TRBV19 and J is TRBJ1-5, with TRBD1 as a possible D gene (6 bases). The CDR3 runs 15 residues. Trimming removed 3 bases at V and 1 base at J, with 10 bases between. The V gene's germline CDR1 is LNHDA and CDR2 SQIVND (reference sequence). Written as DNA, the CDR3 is TGTGCCAGTAGTATGAGGGGGATCAGCAATCAGCCCCAGCATTTT. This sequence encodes CASSMRGISNQPQHF.

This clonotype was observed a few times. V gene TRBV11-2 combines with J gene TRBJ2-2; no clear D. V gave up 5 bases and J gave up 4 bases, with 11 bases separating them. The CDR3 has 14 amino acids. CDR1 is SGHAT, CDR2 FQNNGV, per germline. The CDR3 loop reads CASSPRAFTGELFF. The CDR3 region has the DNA TGTGCCAGCAGCCCCCGGGCATTCACCGGGGAGCTGTTTTTT.

CDR3 coding DNA: TGCGCCAGCAGCCAAGGCCCGGGACTCCAGGCGGACTATGGCTACACCTTC. As protein: CASSQGPGLQADYGYTF. V and J are TRBV4-1 and TRBJ1-2; TRBD1 might be the D (5 bases). V lost 1 base and J lost 3, with 18 bases in between. CDR3 length: 17 amino acids. The germline V gene encodes CDR1 MGHRA and CDR2 YSYEKL.

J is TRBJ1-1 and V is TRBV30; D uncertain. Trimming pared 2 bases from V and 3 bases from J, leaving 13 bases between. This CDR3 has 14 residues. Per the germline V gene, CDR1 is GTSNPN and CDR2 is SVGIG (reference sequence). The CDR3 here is CAWSPHFGYTEAFF. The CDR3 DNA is TGTGCCTGGAGTCCCCACTTCGGGTACACTGAAGCTTTCTTT.

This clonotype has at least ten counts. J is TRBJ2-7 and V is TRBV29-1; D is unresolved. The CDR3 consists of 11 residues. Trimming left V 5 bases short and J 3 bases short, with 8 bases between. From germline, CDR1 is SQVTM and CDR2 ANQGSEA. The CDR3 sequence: CSVISYYEQYF. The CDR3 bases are TGCAGCGTTATAAGCTACTACGAGCAGTACTTC.

Here the CDR3 DNA reads TGCAGCGTTGACAGGGGTAGGACCACTGAAGCTTTCTTT. As protein: CSVDRGRTTEAFF. The rearrangement links TRBV29-1 to TRBJ1-1, with D possibly being TRBD1 (6 bases). V lost 3 bases to trimming and J lost 4 bases, with 12 bases between them. The V gene's germline CDR1 is SQVTM and CDR2 ANQGSEA. CDR3 length: 13 amino acids.

The CDR3: CASSRTGGMAGYTF. Here the CDR3 DNA reads TGTGCCAGCAGCCGCACCGGGGGGATGGCTGGCTACACCTTC. This chain connects TRBV9 to TRBJ1-2, with a tentative D call TRBD1 (5 bases). CDR1 is SGDLS and CDR2 is YYNGEE in the germline V gene. The CDR3 has 14 residues. V dropped 4 bases and J dropped 7 bases, with 17 bases sitting between them.

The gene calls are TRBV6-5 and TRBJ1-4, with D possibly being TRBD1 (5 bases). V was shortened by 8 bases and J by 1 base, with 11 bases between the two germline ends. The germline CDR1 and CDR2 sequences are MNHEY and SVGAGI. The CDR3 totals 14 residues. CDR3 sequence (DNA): TGTGCCAGCTCGCAGGGATTAACTAATGAAAAACTGTTTTTT. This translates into CASSQGLTNEKLFF.

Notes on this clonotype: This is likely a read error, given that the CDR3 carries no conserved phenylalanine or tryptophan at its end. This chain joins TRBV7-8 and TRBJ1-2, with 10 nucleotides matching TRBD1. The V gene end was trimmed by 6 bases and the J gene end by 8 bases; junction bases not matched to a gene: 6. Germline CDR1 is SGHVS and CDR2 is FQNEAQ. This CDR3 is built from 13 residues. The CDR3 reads CASRSGTGAGYTV. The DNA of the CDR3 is TGTGCCAGCAGGTCTGGGACAGGGGCCGGCTACACCGTC.

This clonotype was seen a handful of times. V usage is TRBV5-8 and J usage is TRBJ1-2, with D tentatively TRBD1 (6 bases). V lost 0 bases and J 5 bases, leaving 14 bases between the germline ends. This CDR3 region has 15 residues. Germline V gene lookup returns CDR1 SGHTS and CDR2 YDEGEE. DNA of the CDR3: TGTGCCAGCAGCTTGGACAGGGTAGTTCGATATGGCTACACCTTC. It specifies CASSLDRVVRYGYTF.

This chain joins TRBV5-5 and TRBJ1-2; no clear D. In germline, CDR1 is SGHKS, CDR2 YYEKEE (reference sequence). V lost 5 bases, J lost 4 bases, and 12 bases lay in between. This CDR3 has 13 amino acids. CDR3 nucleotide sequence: TGTGCCAGCAGTTCCCCCCCTCTCTATGGCTACACCTTC. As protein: CASSSPPLYGYTF.